This T cell receptor beta chain stems from a study of T cell responses to AZD1222 COVID-19 vaccine. General study points: The sample set comprised mostly white British donors with more females, and clonal diversity was possibly underestimated.

Second doses at about 4 or about 12 weeks were pooled. As to this clone: Its antigen remains unidentified.

The germline CDR1 and CDR2 sequences are SGHDT and YYEEEE. CDR3 length: 15 amino acids. V gave up 2 bases and J gave up 4 bases, with 15 bases separating them. Sequenced by immunoSEQ multiplex PCR; TCRdb stores in-frame clones only, minus some. The table shows approximately 110,000 clones, with about 85% occurring only once. The clonotype was recovered from an adult who received the AZD1222 COVID-19 vaccine. The sample here was peripheral blood, taken 28 days after the second AZD1222 dose. The chain couples TRBV5-6 to TRBJ1-1, with D possibly being TRBD1 (6 bases). For the CDR3, the DNA is TGTGCCAGCAGCTTACCCCAACAGGGAGTCACTGAAGCTTTCTTT. Its translation: CASSLPQQGVTEAFF.